This record looks at one TCR beta chain sequence and its context. No antigen is known for it. The CDR3 contains 16 residues. Germline V CDR1 and CDR2: KGHSH, LQKENI. The sample belongs to a study of T cells expressing NK-cell markers. Template switching by 5'RACE with UMIs generated the TCR beta cDNA. TCRdb derives one entry per CDR3 protein from the 5' RACE reads, leaving out DNA. The sample shows about 410,000 distinct CDR3 sequences, and about 10% sits with its ten largest clones. Study-wide findings and caveats: One observes that, in several donors, these clonotypes were also the leading ones within the CD3+CD56-NKG2C+ fraction. Uncertainty persisted over the HCMV specificity of expanded NKG2C+ T cell clones. Dominant NKG2C+ clonotypes in about 6 donors made up roughly 1.0-7.0% of CD8+ T cells.

Sequencing was carried out using blood T cells: a sorted CD56 or NKG2C T cell subset, CD4+ or CD8+ T cells, or bulk PBMC T cells (not recorded which). V usage is TRBV18 and J usage is TRBJ2-1; as DNA is missing, the TRBD1 call by TCRdb cannot be tested. This clonotype originated in a woman aged 50 to 60 in good health. Here the CDR3 reads CASSPGRTGGVNEQFF.